This TCR beta chain was captured by sequencing in a study of metastatic and nonmetastatic thyroid tumors. The entire patient cohort was treatment-naive prior to thyroid surgery. Via MiXCR, TCRdb re-called the PCR reads. The sample records tens of thousands of clones, under 25% being singletons. The CDR3 loop spans 13 amino acids. Germline lookup yields CDR1 SGHRS and CDR2 YFSETQ. Trimming at V came to 0 bases and at J to 9 bases, leaving 5 bases not matched to a gene. The chain recombines TRBV5-1 with TRBJ2-7, with TRBD1 matching over 8 bases. Material for sequencing was blood. The clonotype comes from a male donor with papillary thyroid cancer or a benign thyroid nodule (not recorded which). Some clones in this sample may be carry-over from other donors' samples. The CDR3 is CASSLAPDRGQYF. The CDR3 coding sequence is TGCGCCAGCAGCTTGGCCCCCGACAGGGGGCAGTACTTC.